Shown below are 9 T cell receptor beta chains from a single sample sequenced in a study of T cell repertoires in cytomegalovirus infection. TCRdb used MiXCR to reprocess the reads, holding one entry per CDR3 protein. The sample includes about 300,000 distinct CDR3 sequences, about 25% of them seen just once. Sequenced: PBMCs. Receptors were obtained from a human donor in good health (CMV status not recorded). Some clones in this sample may be carry-over from other donors' samples.

V and J are TRBV28 and TRBJ2-1; tentative D call: TRBD2 (7 bases). Trimming took off 7 bases at V and 7 bases at J, with 23 bases between the two ends. Germline V gene data show CDR1 as MDHEN and CDR2 as SYDVKM. This CDR3 is 16 amino acids long. The CDR3 loop reads CASKTRRGPPTNEQFF. CDR3 coding DNA: TGTGCCAGCAAAACTCGGCGGGGGCCGCCTACGAATGAGCAGTTCTTC. The variable domain in full, completed from reference TRBV28 and TRBJ2-1, reads DVKVTQSSRYLVKRTGEKVFLECVQDMDHENMFWYRQDPGLGLRLIYFSYDVKMKEKGDIPEGYSVSREKKERFSLILESASTNQTSMYLCASKTRRGPPTNEQFFGPGTRLTVL.

This clonotype occurred many times. The chain carries TRBV7-2 and TRBJ2-2; D not resolved. The CDR3 spans 14 residues. Germline V gives CDR1 SGHTA, CDR2 FQGNSA. Trimming cost V 3 bases and J 4 bases, with 9 bases left between them. Written as DNA, the CDR3 is TGTGCCAGCAGCTTGACCGCGAGCACCGGGGAGCTGTTTTTT. Translation: CASSLTASTGELFF.

The chain combines TRBV20-1 with TRBJ1-2; D is undetermined. The germline V gene encodes CDR1 DFQATT and CDR2 SNEGSKA (reference sequence). Trimming removed 3 bases from V and 0 bases from J, with 11 bases in between. This CDR3 comprises 14 residues. CDR3 region: CSASSGNPNYGYTF. Written as DNA, the CDR3 is TGCAGTGCTAGTTCGGGTAATCCTAACTATGGCTACACCTTC.

This clonotype was seen repeatedly, ten times or more. This chain uses TRBV12-3 or TRBV12-4 with TRBJ2-1, with no clear D. This CDR3 region has 14 residues. V was shortened by 5 bases and J by 6 bases, with 14 bases between the two germline ends. CDR3: CASSPQEASNEQFF. The CDR3 nucleotides are TGTGCCAGCAGTCCTCAAGAGGCTAGCAATGAGCAGTTCTTC.

CDR3 DNA: TGTGCCAGCAGTCCAAGGCTGGCAGCAAATTCACCCCTCCACTTT. Residues: CASSPRLAANSPLHF. The rearrangement uses TRBV25-1 and TRBJ1-6; D call uncertain. Germline CDR1 MGHDK, CDR2 SYGVNS. The CDR3 consists of 15 residues. V was trimmed by 5 bases and J by 7 bases, leaving 15 bases between them.

The chain links TRBV30 to TRBJ1-1, with a weak D call TRBD1 (5 bases). Germline CDR1 GTSNPN, CDR2 SVGIG (reference sequence). The CDR3 has 13 residues. Trimming left V 0 bases short and J 2 bases short, with 7 bases between. CDR3 sequence reads: CAWSVDSNTEAFF. The CDR3 nucleotides read TGTGCCTGGAGTGTTGACAGCAACACTGAAGCTTTCTTT.

This clonotype appeared a few times. The CDR3 region is CASSSNRDTQYF. CDR3 nucleotides: TGTGCCAGCAGCTCGAACAGGGATACGCAGTATTTT. The rearrangement uses TRBV5-6 and TRBJ2-3; perhaps TRBD1 as D (5 bases). CDR1 is SGHDT, CDR2 YYEEEE, per germline. The CDR3 length is 12 residues. With 3 bases removed from V and 6 bases from J, the gap between germline ends came to 8 bases.

This clonotype was counted a few times. The rearrangement joins TRBV12-3 or TRBV12-4 to TRBJ2-2, with D maybe TRBD2 (7 bases). This CDR3 is built from 12 residues. V was clipped by 10 bases and J by 4 bases, with 10 bases between them. The CDR3 region has the DNA TGTGCCAACGCGGGGGCCACCGGGGAGCTGTTTTTT. Its protein product is CANAGATGELFF.

About this clonotype: This sequence may be a read error, since a much larger clone differs from it by one base. J is TRBJ1-1 and V is TRBV7-2; D gene ambiguous. Trimming pared 7 bases from V and 4 bases from J, leaving 13 bases between. The CDR3 contains 13 residues. Germline lookup yields CDR1 SGHTA and CDR2 FQGNSA. The chain's CDR3 is CASTLVSFTEAFF. CDR3 DNA sequence: TGTGCCAGCACCCTCGTTAGCTTCACTGAAGCTTTCTTT.